This T cell receptor (beta chain) originates from a study of T cells in Graves' hyperthyroidism and ophthalmopathy (dated by TCRdb to about 2019). At the level of the whole study: A discovery cohort of 95 to 100 patients, about 40 with Graves' ophthalmopathy and about 60 with stable Graves' hyperthyroidism, was used to find distinguishing TCR V-J signatures. The study also compared thyroid tissue and blood T-cell repertoires from a handful of Graves' hyperthyroidism patients. Whether ophthalmopathy could be predicted prospectively was tested in an independent validation cohort made up of 18 to 20 hyperthyroidism patients plus 17 patients who later progressed to ophthalmopathy. The roughly 90 discovery patients were divided at random into training and test sets in a 7:3 ratio. The paper reports TCR Vbeta CDR3 sequencing of some 140 peripheral blood samples: under 45 ophthalmopathy, approximately 74 hyperthyroidism and 17 progressor patients. Once sampling was done, hyperthyroidism patients were given methimazole at a starting dose of 30 mg daily, whereas ophthalmopathy patients were given high-dose intravenous methylprednisolone.

A patient counted as having stable Graves' hyperthyroidism if no progression to ophthalmopathy occurred over 18 months of follow-up. Hyperthyroidism patients were newly diagnosed, had a disease duration of under 2 months, and were aged 18 to 65 years. Any patient with an uncontrolled infection, another autoimmune disease, pregnancy or lactation was excluded. Diagnoses relied on clinical symptoms, serum thyroxine and TRAb, thyroid ultrasound and orbital computed tomography. Total RNA was extracted using Trizol reagent, and RNA quality was assessed on an Agilent 2100 Bioanalyzer. The CDR3 measures 15 amino acids from cysteine to phenylalanine. The retained sequence is limited to the CDR3, 45 bases, with the frame set at the first base. The germline V gene supplies CDR1 SGHDT and CDR2 YYEEEE. V was cut back by 5 bases and J by 4 bases, leaving a gap of 18 bases between them. This clonotype has at least ten counts. The clone's antigen remains unknown. Base qualities are missing; no much larger clone stands one base away.

Amplification of TCR beta CDR3 regions was carried out from RNA transcripts. A first-round RT-PCR of the TCR CDR3 used the HTBI primer set with the Qiagen OneStep RT-PCR kit. Libraries were constructed in a second round of multiplex PCR, after which size selection and purification were carried out. The libraries were sequenced on an Illumina HiSeq2000 using paired-end 100 bp reads. Per the original workflow: Raw data were processed with SOAPnuke, discarding reads with adapters, uncalled bases, mean Phred below 15, or no exact constant-primer or identifier match. COPE v1.2.5 was used to merge the high-quality paired reads, and each unique nucleotide sequence was defined as a clonotype. Clonotypes were aligned to IMGT TRBV, TRBD and TRBJ reference segments using MiTCR v1.1. Analysis was restricted to V-J combinations with a frequency above 0.0001, which covered roughly 99% of repertoires. The TCS score was defined as F50 (clonal expansion) divided by E x V (chaos), with BLOSUM62-based TCRdist calculated between CDR3 peptides within each V-J. Welch's t-statistics and random forest reduced around 510 V-J features to roughly 13, which were used in a naive Bayes classifier (R e1071). The Morisita-Horn index was used to measure how similar the thyroid and blood repertoires were. TCRdb itself trimmed the public reads at Q25 with fastp, ran MiXCR and retained productive beta chains. Each CDR3 protein gets just one entry, which takes the most common genes and DNA from the rows behind it. These V and J calls rely on TCRdb rather than the paper's analysis. In all, the sample holds around 580,000 distinct CDR3 sequences, and about half of those were seen once. The leading ten clones occupy around 7.7% of the sample.

Study-wide conclusions, independent of this receptor: Sample size was not statistically predetermined, and investigators were not blinded to group allocation. Most expanded thyroid clonotypes (frequency above 0.001) were also detected in blood, a finding suggesting that blood repertoires may reflect thyroid immune responses. In cross-validation, a model built on a 13 V-J signature told ophthalmopathy apart from stable hyperthyroidism with less than 90% sensitivity and roughly 81% specificity, and in testing the same model reached 80%/75%. In validation, the model predicted progression to ophthalmopathy with 65% to 71% sensitivity and 72% to 75% specificity, a median of roughly seven months before onset.

The sequence is built from TRBV5-6 and TRBJ1-2; the D gene is perhaps TRBD1, on 6 matching bases. This TCR came from a woman aged 18-29 years with Graves' hyperthyroidism. The material sequenced was peripheral blood or thyroid tissue (not recorded which). CDR3 region: CASRPGQGQPYGYTF. The bases read TGTGCCAGCAGGCCGGGGCAGGGGCAACCCTATGGCTACACCTTC.